This TCR beta chain stems from a study of cytomegalovirus exposure and HLA in healthy donors. Study-level information: An earlier analysis identified 117 million unique TCR beta sequences in about 180 million T cells. Study-wide results and limits: The likely origin of a cluster of highly shared sequence variants was a sequencing artifact.

The PCR made use of 60 Vbeta and 13 Jbeta primers. Produced via immunoSEQ multiplex PCR; TCRdb's table is partial and in-frame only. The sample yields about 170,000 clones, under 90% seen once. The count of this clone is one. Its antigen is as yet unknown. V lost 6 bases, J lost 0 bases, and 12 bases lay in between. The CDR3 is 15 amino acids. Per the germline V gene, CDR1 is MNHEY and CDR2 is SVGAGI. The sequencing sample was made of PBMCs. The sequence came from a male donor in good health and CMV-seronegative. The chain couples TRBV6-5 to TRBJ2-4; perhaps TRBD2 as D (5 bases). The CDR3 DNA sequence: TGTGCCAGCAGGTCGGGCGAGGGAGCCAAAAACATTCAGTACTTC. Its protein is CASRSGEGAKNIQYF.